The 25 T cell receptor beta chains listed next were all sequenced from one sample in a study of CD8+ T cells in alopecia areata. cDNA serving as the sequencing template came from extracted, reverse transcribed RNA. TCRdb keeps only in-frame clones here, not all; method: immunoSEQ multiplex PCR. This sample has some 200,000 clones; 58% occur once, and the top ten carry over 10%. Stated treatment: oral pan-JAK inhibitor, 5-10 mg twice daily. The source was CD8+ T cells sorted from blood, collected at week 24, from a patient treated with tofacitinib. The receptors come from a human donor with alopecia areata.

This clone was seen more than once but under ten times. The genes are TRBV13 and TRBJ2-2; no firm D call. Germline V gene lookup returns CDR1 PRHDT and CDR2 FYEKMQ (reference sequence). Between the trimmed V and J ends, which lost 4 bases and 6 bases, there was a span of 9 bases. The CDR3 runs to 13 residues. The CDR3 here is CASSSPRAGELFF. CDR3 coding DNA: TGTGCCAGCAGCTCCCCCCGGGCCGGGGAGCTGTTTTTT.

This clone has more than one count but fewer than ten. The chain uses TRBV4-1 and TRBJ2-2; tentatively, D is TRBD1 (6 bases). V was cut by 4 bases and J by 4 bases, with 7 bases left in between. The CDR3 runs to 13 residues. Germline V gives CDR1 MGHRA, CDR2 YSYEKL. The CDR3 DNA is TGCGCCAGCAGCCGGGGGCGCACCGGGGAGCTGTTTTTT. It yields the protein CASSRGRTGELFF.

The chain is built from TRBV27 and TRBJ2-5, with a possible D match to TRBD2 (6 bases). V lost 5 bases and J lost 5, with 24 bases in between. Germline CDR1 MNHEY, CDR2 SMNVEV (reference sequence). There are 17 residues in the CDR3. The CDR3 here is CASSPSRAGRLEETQYF. For the CDR3, the DNA is TGTGCCAGCAGTCCCTCCAGGGCGGGACGATTAGAGGAGACCCAGTACTTC.

V usage is TRBV12-5 and J usage is TRBJ1-1; D uncertain. Trimming removed 2 bases at V and 1 base at J, with 8 bases between. Germline V gives CDR1 LGHNT, CDR2 FRNRAP. CDR3 length: 14 residues. The chain's CDR3 is CASGLSPQNTEAFF. CDR3 DNA sequence: TGTGCTAGTGGTTTGTCCCCCCAGAACACTGAAGCTTTCTTT.

The chain links TRBV2 to TRBJ2-2; D gene ambiguous. CDR3 length equals 14 residues. Germline V gene sequence: CDR1 SNHLY, CDR2 FYNNEI. V was clipped by 3 bases and J by 4 bases, with 9 bases between them. CDR3 in DNA: TGTGCCAGCAGTGACTGGCAGACCACCGGGGAGCTGTTTTTT. Translation: CASSDWQTTGELFF.

The rearrangement joins TRBV4-1 to TRBJ2-1; tentative D call: TRBD1 (6 bases). Trimming pared 0 bases from V and 0 bases from J, leaving 15 bases between. This CDR3 spans 18 amino acids. Germline V lookup: CDR1 MGHRA, CDR2 YSYEKL. Written as DNA, the CDR3 is TGCGCCAGCAGCCAAGAAACAGGGCGAGAGAGCTCCTACAATGAGCAGTTCTTC. It encodes CASSQETGRESSYNEQFF.

The chain joins TRBV7-8 to TRBJ2-5, with D possibly TRBD2 on 6 matching bases. The CDR3 has 16 residues. Trimming pared 3 bases from V and 5 bases from J, leaving 19 bases between. In germline, CDR1 is SGHVS, CDR2 FQNEAQ. CDR3 coding DNA: TGTGCCAGCAGCTTCGGACTGCGCCGAGGAGGGGAGACCCAGTACTTC. It yields the protein CASSFGLRRGGETQYF.

This clone showed up just a few times. The chain is built from TRBV29-1 and TRBJ1-2, with a possible D match to TRBD1 (5 bases). Germline values: CDR1 SQVTM, CDR2 ANQGSEA. CDR3 size: 11 residues. V lost 6 bases to trimming and J lost 8 bases, with 13 bases between them. CDR3 nucleotides: TGCAGCGTCCCATCAGGGAACGGCTACACCTTC. Translation gives CSVPSGNGYTF. The entire variable domain, with the rest obtained from reference TRBV29-1 and TRBJ1-2, is as follows: SAVISQKPSRDICQRGTSLTIQCQVDSQVTMMFWYRQQPGQSLTLIATANQGSEATYESGFVIDKFPISRPNLTFSTLTVSNMSPEDSSIYLCSVPSGNGYTFGSGTRLTVV.

This chain uses TRBV5-6 with TRBJ2-3, with D perhaps TRBD1 (5 bases). CDR3 size: 17 residues. The germline CDR1 and CDR2 sequences are SGHDT and YYEEEE. Trimming took 3 bases from V and 1 from J, leaving 18 bases between them. CDR3 region: CASSSLPDSQRTDTQYF. CDR3 DNA: TGTGCCAGCAGCTCCCTCCCTGACAGTCAACGCACAGATACGCAGTATTTT.

The gene calls are TRBV9 and TRBJ2-1; no reliable D call. This CDR3 spans 16 amino acids. Germline loops: CDR1 SGDLS, CDR2 YYNGEE. Trimming removed 0 bases at V and 0 bases at J, with 10 bases between. The CDR3 coding sequence is TGTGCCAGCAGCGTAGATGCCAGTAGCTCCTACAATGAGCAGTTCTTC. Amino acid sequence: CASSVDASSSYNEQFF.

The table lists this clone with a count of one. This chain links TRBV30 with TRBJ1-2, with TRBD1 identical over 8 bases. Losses at the gene ends were 1 base for V and 2 bases for J; bases not matched to a gene: 6. CDR3 size: 15 residues. Germline V lookup: CDR1 GTSNPN, CDR2 SVGIG (reference sequence). This CDR3 reads CAWSGGTGENYGYTF. DNA of the CDR3: TGTGCCTGGAGTGGGGGGACAGGCGAGAACTATGGCTACACCTTC. Based on the CDR3 plus reference TRBV30 and TRBJ1-2, the full variable domain is SQTIHQWPATLVQPVGSPLSLECTVEGTSNPNLYWYRQAAGRGLQLLFYSVGIGQISSEVPQNLSASRPQDRQFILSSKKLLLSDSGFYLCAWSGGTGENYGYTFGSGTRLTVV.

J is TRBJ2-1 and V is TRBV10-1; D is unclear. This CDR3 comprises 13 residues. V was clipped by 2 bases and J by 5 bases, with 7 bases between them. CDR1 and CDR2 (germline): WNHNN, SYGVQD (reference sequence). CDR3: CASSERANNEQFF. The CDR3 DNA reads as TGCGCCAGCAGTGAGAGGGCCAACAATGAGCAGTTCTTC.

The rearrangement joins TRBV5-6 to TRBJ1-1; D ambiguous. The germline V and J ends were trimmed by 4 bases and 4 bases, with 14 bases remaining between them. CDR1 and CDR2 (germline): SGHDT, YYEEEE. The CDR3 runs to 14 residues. The CDR3 sequence is CASSLTVDATEAFF. DNA for the CDR3: TGTGCCAGCAGCCTAACTGTGGATGCCACTGAAGCTTTCTTT.

This chain joins TRBV6-5 and TRBJ2-7, with D possibly being TRBD2 (5 bases). CDR1 and CDR2 (germline): MNHEY, SVGAGI. The length of the CDR3 is 12 residues. Trimming removed 8 bases from V and 2 bases from J, with 10 bases in between. For the CDR3, the DNA is TGTGCCAGCGCGCCTAGCCCCTACGAGCAGTACTTC. This encodes CASAPSPYEQYF.

The rearrangement joins TRBV29-1 to TRBJ2-5; no clear D gene. Per germline, CDR1 SQVTM and CDR2 ANQGSEA. The length of the CDR3 is 12 residues. Trimming removed 3 bases at V and 4 bases at J, with 9 bases between. CDR3 sequence (DNA): TGCAGCGTTGACGGCGTGAGAGAGACCCAGTACTTC. Protein product: CSVDGVRETQYF. The full variable domain, rest sourced from reference TRBV29-1 and TRBJ2-5, is SAVISQKPSRDICQRGTSLTIQCQVDSQVTMMFWYRQQPGQSLTLIATANQGSEATYESGFVIDKFPISRPNLTFSTLTVSNMSPEDSSIYLCSVDGVRETQYFGPGTRLLVL.

This clone was recorded a few times. V gene TRBV6-5 combines with J gene TRBJ1-5; tentative D call: TRBD1 (5 bases). V lost 6 bases to trimming and J lost 1 base, with 13 bases between them. The CDR3 spans 15 residues. Germline CDR1 reads MNHEY; CDR2 reads SVGAGI. As DNA, the CDR3 is TGTGCCAGCAGCCCCTACTGGGACAGCAATCAGCCCCAGCATTTT. Protein: CASSPYWDSNQPQHF.

This clone was found once. The J gene is TRBJ1-5, the V gene TRBV29-1; possible D gene TRBD1, 5 bases. CDR3 length equals 14 residues. V lost 5 bases and J lost 0, with 11 bases in between. In germline, CDR1 is SQVTM, CDR2 ANQGSEA. For the CDR3, the DNA is TGCAGCGTTTCCAGGGAGGGTAGCAATCAGCCCCAGCATTTT. It codes for CSVSREGSNQPQHF.

This clone was counted many times. The chain links TRBV6-1 to TRBJ2-6; 7 bases match TRBD1. V lost 8 bases, J lost 0 bases, and 4 bases stayed unmatched. Germline V gene data show CDR1 as MNHNS and CDR2 as SASEGT. This CDR3 has 15 amino acids. CDR3: CASGTGASGANVLTF. The CDR3 DNA sequence: TGTGCCAGCGGTACAGGGGCCTCTGGGGCCAACGTCCTGACTTTC.

This chain links TRBV4-1 with TRBJ2-7; the D is unclear. This CDR3 contains 12 residues. The germline V gene encodes CDR1 MGHRA and CDR2 YSYEKL. The ends were cut back, 3 bases at V and 6 bases at J, with 9 bases in the middle. The CDR3 is CASSQEAREQYF. The CDR3, as DNA: TGCGCCAGCAGCCAGGAAGCTCGCGAGCAGTACTTC.

This chain joins TRBV2 and TRBJ2-5; TRBD2 might be the D (6 bases). Germline values: CDR1 SNHLY, CDR2 FYNNEI. The CDR3 contains 13 residues. The V end lost 4 bases, the J end lost 3 bases, and 9 bases lay between the germline ends. The CDR3 DNA reads TGTGCCAGCAGTGGTGGGGGGAAAGAGACCCAGTACTTC. Amino acid sequence: CASSGGGKETQYF.

The V gene is TRBV6-5, the J gene TRBJ1-2, with 7 nucleotides matching TRBD1. CDR1 is MNHEY, CDR2 SVGAGI, per germline. Trimming took 7 bases from V and 6 from J; bases not matched to a gene: 11. CDR3 length equals 14 residues. The CDR3 here is CASIGGALAHGYTF. In DNA form, the CDR3 reads TGTGCCAGCATAGGGGGCGCGTTGGCCCATGGCTACACCTTC.

V gene TRBV7-9 combines with J gene TRBJ2-3; D not certain. There are 12 residues in the CDR3. The germline V gene has CDR1 SEHNR and CDR2 FQNEAQ (reference sequence). With 4 bases removed from V and 2 bases from J, the gap between germline ends came to 4 bases. CDR3 sequence (DNA): TGTGCCAGCAGCTCTCACACAGATACGCAGTATTTT. This gives the protein CASSSHTDTQYF.

This chain connects TRBV13 to TRBJ2-1; D is undetermined. The V end was cut by 5 bases, the J end by 8 bases, with 10 bases between. The CDR3 loop spans 12 amino acids. Germline loops: CDR1 PRHDT, CDR2 FYEKMQ (reference sequence). CDR3 region: CASSPKGYEQFF. Written as DNA, the CDR3 is TGTGCCAGCAGCCCAAAGGGTTATGAGCAGTTCTTC.

The J gene is TRBJ2-2, the V gene TRBV9; D remains unclear. Germline CDR1 is SGDLS and CDR2 is YYNGEE. V was clipped by 7 bases and J by 3 bases, with 4 bases between them. The CDR3 loop spans 11 amino acids. CDR3 region: CASGDTGELFF. DNA for the CDR3: TGTGCCAGCGGAGACACCGGGGAGCTGTTTTTT.

This clone was counted only a few times. The chain uses TRBV18 and TRBJ1-4; TRBD1 matches 8 bases. J lost 8 bases, V lost 6 bases, and 2 bases had no gene match. Germline V gene sequence: CDR1 KGHSH, CDR2 LQKENI. This CDR3 spans 12 amino acids. CDR3 DNA: TGTGCCAGCTCCCGGGACAGGGAAAAACTGTTTTTT. The encoded protein is CASSRDREKLFF.